This T cell receptor (beta chain) derives from a study of blood T cell repertoires in COVID-19. Study overall: Some COVID-19 samples were acute and others convalescent; all came from the United States, Italy and Spain.

Authors' processing steps: Estimation of nucleated cell counts relied on the amplification of reference gene primers. The table came from immunoSEQ multiplex PCR; TCRdb's copy has only in-frame clones and leaves some out. That table is the source of V, J and clone size, and D and trimming were worked out from the DNA. The data show hundreds of thousands of clones, 80% to 90% seen once. The CDR3 runs 13 residues. Germline V gene lookup returns CDR1 GTSNPN and CDR2 SVGIG (reference sequence). V shed 5 bases, J shed 5 bases, and the junction held 5 bases outside the gene matches. The sample was PBMCs or T cells enriched from blood (not recorded which). The chain recombines TRBV30 with TRBJ2-1; TRBD1 matches at 8 bases. This TCR was sampled from a woman in her thirties or forties with acute COVID-19. The CDR3 bases are TGTGCCTGGGATAGGGACAGGCACAATGAGCAGTTCTTC. The encoded protein is CAWDRDRHNEQFF.